This entry is about one T cell receptor beta chain. Clones were read by immunoSEQ multiplex PCR, and TCRdb kept only the in-frame ones, dropping some. This sample has around 180,000 clones, with approximately 92% found just once. The data originate from a study of control samples from healthy donors and cancer patients. Trimming stripped 6 bases from V and 0 bases from J, with 12 bases between. The CDR3 runs to 15 residues. Per germline, CDR1 MNHEY and CDR2 SVGAGI. The TCR was taken from a woman in her thirties or forties in good health. The chain is built from TRBV6-5 and TRBJ1-5; D not resolved. Sequencing was performed on blood. The CDR3 sequence is CASRGGSDSNQPQHF. CDR3 bases: TGTGCCAGCAGGGGAGGAAGTGATAGCAATCAGCCCCAGCATTTT.